The 28 T cell receptor beta chains given below trace back to one sample, sequenced in a study of radiotherapy plus CTLA-4 blockade in lung cancer. Clones were read by immunoSEQ multiplex PCR, and TCRdb kept only the in-frame ones, dropping some. The sample holds some 96,000 clones, 80% to 90% seen once. Specimen: peripheral blood, collected from a patient treated with radiotherapy plus ipilimumab. The receptors stem from a human donor with non-small cell lung cancer that progressed on radiotherapy plus ipilimumab.

The V and J genes are TRBV2 and TRBJ2-2; TRBD1 agrees at 10 bases. The CDR3 contains 15 residues. CDR1 and CDR2 (germline): SNHLY, FYNNEI. The V and J ends lost 4 bases and 10 bases, in that order; junction bases with no gene match: 9. The CDR3 sequence is CASSVLGQGVSELFF. The DNA for the CDR3 is TGTGCCAGCAGTGTTTTAGGACAGGGGGTATCGGAGCTGTTTTTT.

This clone is a singleton in its sample. This rearrangement joins TRBV6-5 to TRBJ1-2, with D tentatively TRBD1 (5 bases). The V gene lost 0 bases and the J gene lost 8 bases, with 16 bases spanning the gap. There are 15 residues in the CDR3. From germline, CDR1 is MNHEY and CDR2 SVGAGI. For the CDR3, the DNA is TGTGCCAGCAGTTACTCGGGAGGGGTGAATTCCGGCTACACCTTC. It translates to CASSYSGGVNSGYTF.

This sequence joins TRBV25-1 and TRBJ1-3; no reliable D call. Germline lookup yields CDR1 MGHDK and CDR2 SYGVNS. The CDR3 totals 15 residues. Trimming cost V 0 bases and J 8 bases, with 14 bases left between them. The CDR3 spells CASSEYGSPADTIYF. The DNA of the CDR3 is TGTGCCAGCAGTGAATATGGCTCCCCGGCGGACACCATATATTTT.

The chain uses TRBV5-1 and TRBJ2-7, with a weak D call TRBD2 (5 bases). Germline CDR1 SGHRS, CDR2 YFSETQ. This CDR3 region has 16 residues. V lost 3 bases, J lost 6 bases, and 22 bases lay in between. The CDR3 reads CASSWPSLADGGEQYF. CDR3 in DNA: TGCGCCAGCAGCTGGCCCAGCCTAGCTGACGGTGGCGAGCAGTACTTC.

The rearrangement links TRBV10-1 to TRBJ1-3, with TRBD1 matching 8 bases. Germline V gene sequence: CDR1 WNHNN, CDR2 SYGVQD (reference sequence). This CDR3 comprises 15 residues. Trimming cost V 11 bases and J 0 bases; bases outside gene matches: 9. CDR3: CAGARDRTSGNTIYF. The CDR3 region has the DNA TGCGCCGGCGCGCGGGACAGGACCTCTGGAAACACCATATATTTT.

This clone was counted once. This chain connects TRBV11-2 to TRBJ2-7, with D tentatively TRBD1 (8 bases). V was shortened by 2 bases and J by 0 bases, with 11 bases between the two germline ends. The CDR3 loop spans 15 amino acids. Germline V gene sequence: CDR1 SGHAT, CDR2 FQNNGV. The CDR3 here is CASSLTGGDSYEQYF. For the CDR3, the DNA is TGTGCCAGCAGCTTAACAGGGGGGGACTCCTACGAGCAGTACTTC.

This chain connects TRBV7-8 to TRBJ1-5, with D unresolved. V was clipped by 5 bases and J by 1 base, with 15 bases between them. The CDR3 loop spans 16 amino acids. CDR1 is SGHVS, CDR2 FQNEAQ, per germline. The CDR3 nucleotides read TGTGCCAGCAGCCCGGACGGGTGGGGAAGCAATCAGCCCCAGCATTTT. Protein sequence: CASSPDGWGSNQPQHF.

This clone was recorded once. This chain links TRBV5-8 with TRBJ2-5, with D possibly matching TRBD1 (8 bases). Germline CDR1 SGHTS, CDR2 YDEGEE. The CDR3 consists of 14 residues. V was trimmed by 5 bases and J by 7 bases, leaving 18 bases between them. The DNA of the CDR3 is TGTGCCAGCAGAGACAGGGGAGGGGGTGTGACCCAGTACTTC. Amino acid sequence: CASRDRGGGVTQYF.

This chain uses TRBV15 with TRBJ1-2; D not certain. Germline CDR1 reads LNHNV; CDR2 reads YYDKDF (reference sequence). V lost 1 base to trimming and J lost 2 bases, with 14 bases between them. This CDR3 is built from 16 residues. This CDR3 reads CATSRGMSTANYGYTF. The CDR3 DNA reads as TGTGCCACCAGCAGAGGGATGAGTACCGCGAACTATGGCTACACCTTC.

V is TRBV4-2 and J is TRBJ2-1; no definite D call. CDR1 is LGHNA, CDR2 YNFKEQ, per germline. V lost 5 bases to trimming and J lost 0 bases, with 11 bases between them. This CDR3 spans 15 amino acids. CDR3 coding DNA: TGTGCCAGCAGCTTCGATCGTAGCTCCTACAATGAGCAGTTCTTC. It yields the protein CASSFDRSSYNEQFF.

V and J are TRBV5-1 and TRBJ2-7, with D possibly TRBD1 on 6 matching bases. The V and J ends lost 7 bases and 0 bases respectively, with 17 bases between them. The CDR3 consists of 15 residues. Germline lookup yields CDR1 SGHRS and CDR2 YFSETQ. CDR3 region: CASHGKDSYSYEQYF. Written as DNA, the CDR3 is TGCGCCAGCCACGGTAAGGACAGCTACTCCTACGAGCAGTACTTC.

V is TRBV5-4 and J is TRBJ1-4, with 10 bases aligning to TRBD1. The germline V gene has CDR1 SGHNT and CDR2 YYREEE (reference sequence). This CDR3 spans 14 amino acids. The V and J ends lost 0 bases and 10 bases, in that order; junction bases with no gene match: 3. CDR3 coding DNA: TGTGCCAGCAGCTTGGGACAGGGGGCGAGAAAACTGTTTTTT. This encodes CASSLGQGARKLFF.

This clone came up once. One end of the junction is discordant with germline, which a read error may explain. DNA of the CDR3: TGTGCCAGCTCCACTAACAGGGTGGGAGAGGCCCAGTACTTC. This gives the protein CASSTNRVGEAQYF. This sequence joins TRBV18 and TRBJ2-5, with D possibly being TRBD1 (6 bases). The V gene's germline CDR1 is KGHSH and CDR2 LQKENI. The CDR3 contains 14 residues.

This chain joins TRBV5-6 and TRBJ2-3; 13 nucleotides agree with TRBD2. V trimming: 2 bases; J trimming: 4 bases; junction bases outside the gene matches: 10. CDR3 length equals 18 residues. Germline V gene data show CDR1 as SGHDT and CDR2 as YYEEEE. In DNA, the CDR3 is TGTGCCAGCAGCTTCACTAGCGGGAGGGCCGGATCGGCAGATACGCAGTATTTT. This codes for CASSFTSGRAGSADTQYF.

The chain uses TRBV25-1 and TRBJ1-4; unclear D gene. The germline V gene has CDR1 MGHDK and CDR2 SYGVNS. The CDR3 consists of 15 residues. Trimming cost V 2 bases and J 6 bases, with 13 bases left between them. CDR3 in amino acids: CASSEGRGPDEKLFF. CDR3 bases: TGTGCCAGCAGTGAAGGGCGGGGTCCCGATGAAAAACTGTTTTTT. Full variable domain (outside the CDR3, taken from reference TRBV25-1 and TRBJ1-4): EADIYQTPRYLVIGTGKKITLECSQTMGHDKMYWYQQDPGMELHLIHYSYGVNSTEKGDLSSESTVSRIRTEHFPLTLESARPSHTSQYLCASSEGRGPDEKLFFGSGTQLSVL.

V usage is TRBV5-5 and J usage is TRBJ1-5; D remains ambiguous. Germline CDR1 reads SGHKS; CDR2 reads YYEKEE (reference sequence). The CDR3 contains 13 residues. Trimming took 0 bases from V and 6 from J, leaving 7 bases between them. CDR3 in amino acids: CASSLDSVQPQHF. In DNA, the CDR3 is TGTGCCAGCAGCTTGGATTCGGTTCAGCCCCAGCATTTT.

The chain is built from TRBV21-1 and TRBJ2-7. TRBV21-1 counts as a pseudogene. The CDR3 is 12 amino acids. This chain's CDR3 is CASSKAGCEQYF. CDR3 DNA: TGTGCCAGCAGCAAAGCAGGTTGCGAGCAGTACTTC.

The chain has TRBV9 and TRBJ2-3, with TRBD2 matching over 9 bases. The V segment lost 0 bases and the J segment 6 bases; nucleotides outside the gene matches: 8. Per germline, CDR1 SGDLS and CDR2 YYNGEE. The length of the CDR3 is 16 residues. CDR3 DNA sequence: TGTGCCAGCAGCGTAGCTAGCGGGACTTTGGCCGATACGCAGTATTTT. As protein: CASSVASGTLADTQYF.

V gene TRBV4-1 combines with J gene TRBJ1-3; no definite D call. The CDR3 extends over 16 amino acids. Trimming took off 0 bases at V and 0 bases at J, with 9 bases between the two ends. Germline V gene sequence: CDR1 MGHRA, CDR2 YSYEKL. CDR3 DNA: TGCGCCAGCAGCCAAGAAGGTCTCATCTCTGGAAACACCATATATTTT. Its protein product is CASSQEGLISGNTIYF.

This clone was seen many times. The chain's CDR3 is CASTPRGNTEAFF. Here the CDR3 DNA reads TGTGCCAGCACCCCTCGAGGGAACACTGAAGCTTTCTTT. The rearrangement uses TRBV6-5 and TRBJ1-1, with D uncertain. The V end was cut by 7 bases, the J end by 1 base, with 10 bases between. Germline assignment: CDR1 MNHEY and CDR2 SVGAGI. The CDR3 is 13 residues long.

This chain connects TRBV5-1 to TRBJ2-6; 7 nucleotides align to TRBD1. The CDR3 contains 20 residues. Germline trimming cut 3 bases from V and 0 bases from J; bases unmatched to any gene: 15. Germline V gene data show CDR1 as SGHRS and CDR2 as YFSETQ. CDR3 loop: CASSSWGMTGSTSGANVLTF. In DNA form, the CDR3 reads TGCGCCAGCAGCTCTTGGGGGATGACAGGGTCAACCTCTGGGGCCAACGTCCTGACTTTC.

J is TRBJ2-7 and V is TRBV11-2, with 10 bases matching TRBD2. The CDR3 runs to 14 residues. V lost 1 base and J lost 7; bases outside the gene matches: 4. CDR1 SGHAT and CDR2 FQNNGV come from the germline V gene. In DNA, the CDR3 is TGTGCCAGCAGCTTAGTCAGCGGGAGGGATGAGCAGTACTTC. Protein sequence: CASSLVSGRDEQYF.

J is TRBJ2-2 and V is TRBV11-3; D might be TRBD2 (6 bases). There are 15 residues in the CDR3. V lost 5 bases to trimming and J lost 4 bases, with 14 bases between them. Germline V gene sequence: CDR1 SGHNT, CDR2 YENEEA. CDR3 residues: CASSPGGPSTGELFF. The CDR3 coding sequence is TGTGCCAGCAGCCCCGGAGGGCCGAGCACCGGGGAGCTGTTTTTT.

As concerns this clone: The junction does not match germline at one end; this may be a read error. The V and J genes are TRBV7-7 and TRBJ2-1, with 7 bases matching TRBD1. This CDR3 comprises 13 residues. Germline V gene lookup returns CDR1 SSHAT and CDR2 FNYEAQ (reference sequence). CDR3 loop: CASSSAGGYEQFF. DNA of the CDR3: TGTGCTAGCAGCTCCGCAGGGGGTTATGAGCAGTTCTTC.

The gene calls are TRBV27 and TRBJ1-3; D ambiguous. This CDR3 has 16 amino acids. With 5 bases removed from V and 0 bases from J, the gap between germline ends came to 14 bases. The germline V gene has CDR1 MNHEY and CDR2 SMNVEV (reference sequence). CDR3 sequence (DNA): TGTGCCAGCAGTCACCGCCCTGACAACTCTGGAAACACCATATATTTT. Protein product: CASSHRPDNSGNTIYF.

The chain's CDR3 is CASSPWGSYEQYF. As DNA, the CDR3 is TGTGCCAGCTCACCTTGGGGGAGCTACGAGCAGTACTTC. The gene calls are TRBV18 and TRBJ2-7, with D possibly being TRBD1 or TRBD2 (5 bases each). CDR1 is KGHSH and CDR2 is LQKENI in the germline V gene. The ends were cut back, 3 bases at V and 3 bases at J, with 9 bases in the middle. The CDR3 has 13 residues.

V usage is TRBV11-1 and J usage is TRBJ2-7; maybe TRBD2 (6 bases). There are 11 residues in the CDR3. Germline V gene data show CDR1 as SGHAT and CDR2 as FQDESV (reference sequence). V lost 2 bases and J lost 11, with 10 bases in between. Here the CDR3 reads CASSLIGEEYF. The CDR3 DNA sequence: TGTGCCAGCAGCTTAATTGGGGAGGAGTACTTC.

V and J are TRBV7-3 and TRBJ1-1; possible D gene TRBD1, 5 bases. The V end lost 1 base, the J end lost 3 bases, and 6 bases lay between the germline ends. The germline V gene encodes CDR1 SGHTA and CDR2 FQGTGA. The CDR3 runs 13 residues. The CDR3 protein is CASSLRGDTEAFF. In DNA form, the CDR3 reads TGTGCCAGCAGCTTAAGGGGGGACACTGAAGCTTTCTTT.